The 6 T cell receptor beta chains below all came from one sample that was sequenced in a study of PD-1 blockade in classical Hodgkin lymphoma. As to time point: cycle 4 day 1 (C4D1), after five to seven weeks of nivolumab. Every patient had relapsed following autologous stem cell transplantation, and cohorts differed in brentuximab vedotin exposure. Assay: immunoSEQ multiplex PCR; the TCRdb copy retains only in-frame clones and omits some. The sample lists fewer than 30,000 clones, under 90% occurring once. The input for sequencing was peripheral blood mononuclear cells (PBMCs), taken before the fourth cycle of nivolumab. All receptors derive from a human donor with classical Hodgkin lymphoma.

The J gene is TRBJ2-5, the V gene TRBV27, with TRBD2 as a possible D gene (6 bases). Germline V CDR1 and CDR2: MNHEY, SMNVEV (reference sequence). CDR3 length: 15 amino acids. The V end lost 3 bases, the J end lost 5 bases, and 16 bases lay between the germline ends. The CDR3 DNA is TGTGCCAGCAGTTTTGGGGGGATACCCGGGGAGACCCAGTACTTC. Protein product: CASSFGGIPGETQYF.

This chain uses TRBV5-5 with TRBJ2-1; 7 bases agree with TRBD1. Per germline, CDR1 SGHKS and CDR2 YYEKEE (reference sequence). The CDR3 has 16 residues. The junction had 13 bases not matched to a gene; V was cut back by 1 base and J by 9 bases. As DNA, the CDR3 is TGTGCCAGCAGCTTGCAGTTGACAGGGTCCCTGGGTGAGCAGTTCTTC. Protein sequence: CASSLQLTGSLGEQFF.

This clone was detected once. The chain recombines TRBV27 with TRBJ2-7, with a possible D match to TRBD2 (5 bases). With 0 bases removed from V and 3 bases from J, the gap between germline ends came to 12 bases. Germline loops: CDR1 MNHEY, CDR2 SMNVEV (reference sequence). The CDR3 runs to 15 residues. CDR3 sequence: CASSLSPGSLYEQYF. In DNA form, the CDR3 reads TGTGCCAGCAGTTTATCCCCGGGATCCCTCTACGAGCAGTACTTC.

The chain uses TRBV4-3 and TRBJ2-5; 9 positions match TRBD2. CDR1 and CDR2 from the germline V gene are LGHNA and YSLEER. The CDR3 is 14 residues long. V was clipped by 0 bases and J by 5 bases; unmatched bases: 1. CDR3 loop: CASSQDSGGETQYF. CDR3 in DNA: TGCGCCAGCAGCCAAGATAGCGGGGGTGAGACCCAGTACTTC.

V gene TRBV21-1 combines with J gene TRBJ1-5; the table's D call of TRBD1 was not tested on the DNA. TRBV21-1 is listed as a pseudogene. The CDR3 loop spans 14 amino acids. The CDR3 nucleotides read TGTGCCAGCAATAGGGACAGCATCGATCAGCCCCAGCATTTT. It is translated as CASNRDSIDQPQHF.

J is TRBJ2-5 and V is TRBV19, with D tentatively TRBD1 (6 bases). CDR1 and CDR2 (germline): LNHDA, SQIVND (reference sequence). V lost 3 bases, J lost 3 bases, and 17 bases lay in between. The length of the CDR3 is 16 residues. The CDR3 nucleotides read TGTGCCAGTAGTATCGGTCCCGGGACAAGCGAAGAGACCCAGTACTTC. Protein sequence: CASSIGPGTSEETQYF. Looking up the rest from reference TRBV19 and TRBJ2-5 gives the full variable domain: DGGITQSPKYLFRKEGQNVTLSCEQNLNHDAMYWYRQDPGQGLRLIYYSQIVNDFQKGDIAEGYSVSREKKESFPLTVTSAQKNPTAFYLCASSIGPGTSEETQYFGPGTRLLVL.